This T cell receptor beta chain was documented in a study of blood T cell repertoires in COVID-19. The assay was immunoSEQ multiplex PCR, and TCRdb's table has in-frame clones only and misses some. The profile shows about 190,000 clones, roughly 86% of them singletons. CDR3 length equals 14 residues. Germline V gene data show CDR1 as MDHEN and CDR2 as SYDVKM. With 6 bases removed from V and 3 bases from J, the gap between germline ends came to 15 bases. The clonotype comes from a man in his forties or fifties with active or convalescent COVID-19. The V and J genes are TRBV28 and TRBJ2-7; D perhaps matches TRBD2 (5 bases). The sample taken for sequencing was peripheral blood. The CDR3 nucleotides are TGTGCCAGCAGCACTGGACTGGATCTCTACGAGCAGTACTTC. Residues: CASSTGLDLYEQYF.